This T cell receptor beta chain originates from a study of blood T cell repertoires in COVID-19. V trimming: 2 bases; J trimming: 4 bases; junction bases outside the gene matches: 2. Germline CDR1 is MNHNS and CDR2 is SASEGT. The CDR3 sequence is 14 residues long. How the authors handled the data: Amplification from reference gene primers served as the basis for estimated nucleated cell counts. Some clones are missing from TCRdb's copy, which holds only in-frame ones; the method was immunoSEQ multiplex PCR. D and trimming were read from the DNA, whereas the V and J calls and clone size are those reported in that table. This sample has some 150,000 clones, with roughly 84% found just once.

Source material: peripheral blood. This TCR derives from a woman between 45 and 60 years old with acute or convalescent COVID-19. This sequence joins TRBV6-1 and TRBJ2-7; TRBD1 agrees at 10 bases. The CDR3 loop reads CASSERDRGYEQYF. The CDR3 nucleotides read TGTGCCAGCAGTGAACGGGACAGGGGATACGAGCAGTACTTC.